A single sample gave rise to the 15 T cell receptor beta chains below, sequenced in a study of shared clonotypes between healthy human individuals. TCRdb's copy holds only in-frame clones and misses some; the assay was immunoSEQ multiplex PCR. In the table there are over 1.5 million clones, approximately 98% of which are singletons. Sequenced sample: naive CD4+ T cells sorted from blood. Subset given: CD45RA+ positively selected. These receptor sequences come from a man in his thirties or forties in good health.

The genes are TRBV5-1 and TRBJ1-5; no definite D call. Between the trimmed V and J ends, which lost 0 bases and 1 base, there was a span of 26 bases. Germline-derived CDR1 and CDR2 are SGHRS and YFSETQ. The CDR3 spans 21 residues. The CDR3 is CASSLVGPRSMGLGSNQPQHF. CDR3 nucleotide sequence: TGCGCCAGCAGCTTGGTCGGACCCCGATCCATGGGGTTAGGAAGCAATCAGCCCCAGCATTTT.

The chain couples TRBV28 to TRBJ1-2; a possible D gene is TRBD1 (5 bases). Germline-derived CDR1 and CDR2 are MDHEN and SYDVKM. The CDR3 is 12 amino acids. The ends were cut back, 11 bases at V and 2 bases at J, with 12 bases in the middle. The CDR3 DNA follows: TGTGCCGTAACGGGGGTGAACTATGGCTACACCTTC. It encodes CAVTGVNYGYTF.

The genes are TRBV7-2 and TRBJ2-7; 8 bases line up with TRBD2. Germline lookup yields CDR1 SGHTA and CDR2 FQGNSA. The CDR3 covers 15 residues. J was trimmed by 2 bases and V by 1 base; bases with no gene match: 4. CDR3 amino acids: CASSLGSGETYEQYF. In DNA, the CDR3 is TGTGCCAGCAGCTTAGGTAGCGGGGAAACCTACGAGCAGTACTTC.

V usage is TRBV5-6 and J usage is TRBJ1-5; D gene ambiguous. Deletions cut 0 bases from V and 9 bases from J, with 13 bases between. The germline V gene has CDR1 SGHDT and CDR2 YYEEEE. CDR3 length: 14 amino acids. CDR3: CASSLATVSPPQHF. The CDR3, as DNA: TGTGCCAGCAGCTTGGCAACCGTTTCGCCGCCCCAGCATTTT.

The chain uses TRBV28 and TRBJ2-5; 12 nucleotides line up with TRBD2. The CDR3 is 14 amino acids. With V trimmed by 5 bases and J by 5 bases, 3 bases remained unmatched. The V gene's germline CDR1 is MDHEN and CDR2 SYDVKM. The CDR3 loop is CASSRTSGAETQYF. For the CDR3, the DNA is TGTGCCAGCAGTCGGACTAGCGGGGCGGAGACCCAGTACTTC.

This CDR3 is CASSYGGTSSYEQYF. The CDR3 DNA follows: TGTGCCAGCAGTTACGGCGGAACAAGCTCCTACGAGCAGTACTTC. The gene calls are TRBV6-6 and TRBJ2-7; D gene ambiguous. The V gene lost 2 bases and the J gene lost 0 bases, with 11 bases spanning the gap. The CDR3 is made up of 15 amino acids. The germline V gene encodes CDR1 MNHNY and CDR2 SVGAGI (reference sequence).

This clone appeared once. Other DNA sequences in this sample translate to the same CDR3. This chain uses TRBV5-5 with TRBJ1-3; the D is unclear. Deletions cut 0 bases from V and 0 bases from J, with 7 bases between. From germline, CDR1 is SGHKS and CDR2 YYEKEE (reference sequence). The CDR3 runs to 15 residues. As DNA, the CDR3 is TGTGCCAGCAGCTTGGTTGGTTCCTCTGGAAACACCATATATTTT. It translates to CASSLVGSSGNTIYF. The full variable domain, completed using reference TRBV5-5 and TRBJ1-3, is DAGVTQSPTHLIKTRGQQVTLRCSPISGHKSVSWYQQVLGQGPQFIFQYYEKEERGRGNFPDRFSARQFPNYSSELNVNALLLGDSALYLCASSLVGSSGNTIYFGEGSWLTVV.

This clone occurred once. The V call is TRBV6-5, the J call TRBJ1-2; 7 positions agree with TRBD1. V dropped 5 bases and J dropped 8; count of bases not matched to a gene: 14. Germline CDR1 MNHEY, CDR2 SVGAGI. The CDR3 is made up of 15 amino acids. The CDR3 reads CASSNQGGVSPGYTF. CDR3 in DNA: TGTGCCAGCAGTAACCAGGGGGGCGTGTCGCCCGGCTACACCTTC.

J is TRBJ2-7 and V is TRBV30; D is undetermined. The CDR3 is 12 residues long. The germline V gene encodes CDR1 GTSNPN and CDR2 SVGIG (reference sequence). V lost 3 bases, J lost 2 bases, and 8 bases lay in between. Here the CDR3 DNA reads TGTGCCTGGAGCCGAGTTGCCTACGAGCAGTACTTC. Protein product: CAWSRVAYEQYF.

The CDR3 is CASSIISSGDYEQYF. The CDR3 bases are TGCGCCAGCAGCATAATTTCTAGCGGAGACTACGAGCAGTACTTC. V usage is TRBV5-1 and J usage is TRBJ2-7; 7 nucleotides align to TRBD2. Germline loops: CDR1 SGHRS, CDR2 YFSETQ. The CDR3 length is 15 residues. The V gene end was trimmed by 4 bases and the J gene end by 3 bases; junction bases not matched to a gene: 10.

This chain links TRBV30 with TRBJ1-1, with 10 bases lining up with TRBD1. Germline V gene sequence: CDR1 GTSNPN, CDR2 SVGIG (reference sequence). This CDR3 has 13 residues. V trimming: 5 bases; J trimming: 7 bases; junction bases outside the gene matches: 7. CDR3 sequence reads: CAWDRGLRGEAFF. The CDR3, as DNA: TGTGCCTGGGACAGGGGGCTCCGGGGTGAAGCTTTCTTT.

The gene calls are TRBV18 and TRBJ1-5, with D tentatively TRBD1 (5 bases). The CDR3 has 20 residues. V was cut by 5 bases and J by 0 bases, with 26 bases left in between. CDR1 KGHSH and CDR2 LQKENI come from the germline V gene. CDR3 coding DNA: TGTGCCAGCTCAGAACAGGCCCCAGCAGGGAGTCATTATAGCAATCAGCCCCAGCATTTT. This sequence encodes CASSEQAPAGSHYSNQPQHF.

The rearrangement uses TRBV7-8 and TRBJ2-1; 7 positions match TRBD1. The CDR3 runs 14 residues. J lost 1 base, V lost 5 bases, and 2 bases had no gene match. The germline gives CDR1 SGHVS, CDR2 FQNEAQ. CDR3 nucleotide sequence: TGTGCCAGCAGCAAACAGGGGTCCTACAATGAGCAGTTCTTC. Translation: CASSKQGSYNEQFF.

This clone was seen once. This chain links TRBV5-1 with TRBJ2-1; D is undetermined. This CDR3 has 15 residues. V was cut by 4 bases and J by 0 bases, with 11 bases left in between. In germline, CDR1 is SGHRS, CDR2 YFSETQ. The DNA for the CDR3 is TGCGCCAGCAGCACCGGCTGGAGCTCCTACAATGAGCAGTTCTTC. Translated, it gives CASSTGWSSYNEQFF. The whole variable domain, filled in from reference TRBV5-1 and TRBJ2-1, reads KAGVTQTPRYLIKTRGQQVTLSCSPISGHRSVSWYQQTPGQGLQFLFEYFSETQRNKGNFPGRFSGRQFSNSRSEMNVSTLELGDSALYLCASSTGWSSYNEQFFGPGTRLTVL.

CDR3 sequence reads: CASQRGGNTEAFF. The CDR3 DNA reads TGTGCCAGCCAAAGGGGAGGAAACACTGAAGCTTTCTTT. The chain is built from TRBV19 and TRBJ1-1; a weak D match, TRBD1 (5 bases). The ends were cut back, 9 bases at V and 2 bases at J, with 13 bases in the middle. CDR3 length: 13 residues. Germline CDR1 LNHDA, CDR2 SQIVND (reference sequence).